The source of this TCR beta chain is a study of blood T cell repertoires in COVID-19. In the study overall: COVID-19 samples from acute and convalescent phases originated in the United States, Italy and Spain. Sample material is recorded as cDNA or gDNA derived from T cells, B-cell-depleted T cells, or PBMCs.

This CDR3 has 19 residues. CDR1 is SEHNR and CDR2 is FQNEAQ in the germline V gene (reference sequence). Germline trimming cut 4 bases from V and 0 bases from J; bases unmatched to any gene: 13. As originally analysed: Amplification with reference gene primers provided the estimates of nucleated cell counts. Sequencing used immunoSEQ multiplex PCR; TCRdb keeps in-frame clones, though not all of them. V, J and clone size are those of that table, while D and trimming were read from the DNA. The data hold about 180,000 clones, with about 80% observed a single time. This clone was detected a few times. This chain joins TRBV7-9 and TRBJ2-7; 12 bases agree with TRBD2. The receptor comes from a human donor in a cohort sampled during active COVID-19. Sample: peripheral blood. Here the CDR3 reads CASSSSGGAGTLSSYEQYF. CDR3 nucleotide sequence: TGTGCCAGCAGCTCTAGCGGGGGGGCTGGAACCTTAAGCTCCTACGAGCAGTACTTC.